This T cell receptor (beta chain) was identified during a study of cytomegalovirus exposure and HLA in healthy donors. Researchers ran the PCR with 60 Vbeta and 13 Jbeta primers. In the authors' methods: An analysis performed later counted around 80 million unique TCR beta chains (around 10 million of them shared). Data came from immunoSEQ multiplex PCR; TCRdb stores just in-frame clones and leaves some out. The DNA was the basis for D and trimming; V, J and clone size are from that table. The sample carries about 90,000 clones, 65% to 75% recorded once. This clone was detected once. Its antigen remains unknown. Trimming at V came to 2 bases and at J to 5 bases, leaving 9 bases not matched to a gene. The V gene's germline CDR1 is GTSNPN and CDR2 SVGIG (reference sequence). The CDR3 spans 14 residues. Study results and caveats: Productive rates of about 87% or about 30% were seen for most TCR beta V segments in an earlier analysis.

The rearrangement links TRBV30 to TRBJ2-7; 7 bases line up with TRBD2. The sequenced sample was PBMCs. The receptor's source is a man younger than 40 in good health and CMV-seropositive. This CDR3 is CAWSLGPAGNEQYF. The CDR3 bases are TGTGCCTGGAGTCTGGGACCAGCGGGAAACGAGCAGTACTTC.